The 2 T cell receptor beta chains below all came from one sample that was sequenced in a study of T cell responses to AZD1222 COVID-19 vaccine. TCRdb keeps only in-frame clones here, not all; method: immunoSEQ multiplex PCR. Among 75,000 to 95,000 clones listed, around 84% were seen once. Sequencing was performed on peripheral blood, taken on day 0 of AZD1222 vaccination. Every receptor here comes from an adult in good health.

CDR3 DNA: TGTGCCAGCAGCTTAAGGCCAGGACAAGAGACCCAGTACTTC. Translation gives CASSLRPGQETQYF. The genes are TRBV11-2 and TRBJ2-5; the D is unclear. The germline V and J ends were trimmed by 2 bases and 2 bases, with 9 bases remaining between them. CDR3 length: 14 amino acids. Per the germline V gene, CDR1 is SGHAT and CDR2 is FQNNGV.

This clone was recorded once. The chain links TRBV10-3 to TRBJ2-3, with a possible D match to TRBD1 (6 bases). CDR3 length equals 12 residues. Germline V gene lookup returns CDR1 ENHRY and CDR2 SYGVKD. Trimming removed 11 bases from V and 1 base from J, with 10 bases in between. The DNA of the CDR3 is TGTGCCCAGGGGAGTGGCACAGATACGCAGTATTTT. Its protein is CAQGSGTDTQYF.